The 30 T cell receptor beta chains below all came from one sample that was sequenced in a study of T cells in Graves' hyperthyroidism and ophthalmopathy (dated by TCRdb to the late 2010s). Library creation used multiplex PCR. Sequencing relied on an Illumina HiSeq 2000. TCR beta CDR3 regions were amplified from RNA transcripts. For the first round of RT-PCR on the TCR CDR3, the HTBI primer set was used together with the Qiagen OneStep RT-PCR kit. TCRdb itself trimmed the public reads at Q25 with fastp, ran MiXCR and retained productive beta chains. A single entry per CDR3 protein holds the most common genes and DNA from its merged rows. This sample holds 350,000 or so distinct CDR3 sequences; about a sixth were observed only once. The ten largest make up 15% of the sample. The material sequenced was blood. The receptors here all came from a woman between 35 and 50 years old with Graves' ophthalmopathy.

This clonotype was counted ten times or more. This chain links TRBV20-1 with TRBJ1-5; 8 bases fit TRBD1. This CDR3 has 15 residues. Germline V CDR1 and CDR2: DFQATT, SNEGSKA (reference sequence). With 3 bases clipped from V and 3 bases from J, the junction kept 7 bases outside the gene matches. CDR3 nucleotide sequence: TGCAGTGCTAGTTGGTCAGGGGGCTTCAATCAGCCCCAGCATTTT. This codes for CSASWSGGFNQPQHF.

This clonotype has a count of ten or more. The chain couples TRBV4-1 to TRBJ2-7; TRBD2 aligns across 14 bases. The CDR3 spans 15 residues. Germline values: CDR1 MGHRA, CDR2 YSYEKL. Trimming at V came to 4 bases and at J to 4 bases, leaving 3 bases not matched to a gene. CDR3 residues: CASSPGLAGEYEQYF. The CDR3 coding sequence is TGCGCCAGCAGCCCGGGACTAGCGGGAGAATACGAGCAGTACTTC.

The chain employs TRBV6-2 or TRBV6-3 and TRBJ2-7; D possibly matches TRBD1 or TRBD2 (6 bases each). Trimming shortened V by 7 bases and J by 7 bases, and 17 bases separated the two germline ends. Germline V gene lookup returns CDR1 MNHEY and CDR2 SVGEGT. This CDR3 is 13 amino acids long. CDR3 sequence reads: CASTFGRGLEQYF. In DNA form, the CDR3 reads TGTGCCAGCACCTTCGGCCGGGGGCTGGAGCAGTACTTC.

The gene calls are TRBV12-3 or TRBV12-4 and TRBJ1-1, with D perhaps TRBD1 (5 bases). This CDR3 has 17 residues. V lost 6 bases, J lost 5 bases, and 25 bases lay in between. This CDR3 is CASSFRRRFGGTTEAFF. CDR3 nucleotide sequence: TGTGCCAGCAGCTTTAGGAGGCGGTTCGGGGGAACAACTGAAGCTTTCTTT.

The table lists this clonotype with many counts. The gene calls are TRBV7-3 and TRBJ1-6; 8 nucleotides line up with TRBD1. V shed 0 bases, J shed 7 bases, and the junction held 2 bases outside the gene matches. The germline CDR1 and CDR2 sequences are SGHTA and FQGTGA. CDR3 length: 15 amino acids. For the CDR3, the DNA is TGTGCCAGCAGCTTAACGGGACAGGAGAATTCACCCCTCCACTTT. Its translation is CASSLTGQENSPLHF.

This clonotype has a handful of counts. This may stem from a read error, because a much larger clone lies one nucleotide away. The chain employs TRBV11-2 and TRBJ1-2; D uncertain. In germline, CDR1 is SGHAT, CDR2 FQNNGV. The CDR3 contains 14 residues. The CDR3 nucleotides read TGTGCCAGCACCCTCCGGGGAGCTAACTGTGGCTACACCTTC. Its translation is CASTLRGANCGYTF.

This clonotype was observed many times. V is TRBV6-1 and J is TRBJ2-2, with a possible D match to TRBD2 (6 bases). V was trimmed by 2 bases and J by 7 bases, leaving 14 bases between them. The length of the CDR3 is 15 residues. Germline V gene data show CDR1 as MNHNS and CDR2 as SASEGT. The CDR3 protein is CASSELSRRGGELFF. The CDR3 coding sequence is TGTGCCAGCAGTGAATTATCGCGGCGGGGCGGGGAGCTGTTTTTT.

Many counts were recorded for this clonotype. This chain joins TRBV6-5 and TRBJ1-1, with 12 positions matching TRBD1. Germline loops: CDR1 MNHEY, CDR2 SVGAGI. Germline trimming cut 6 bases from V and 10 bases from J; bases unmatched to any gene: 6. This CDR3 contains 13 residues. CDR3 in DNA: TGTGCCAGCAGCCGGGACAGGGGGCTTTTAGCTTTCTTT. Its protein is CASSRDRGLLAFF.

With respect to this clonotype: This may be a read error, as it is one base from a much larger clone. The chain recombines TRBV5-5 with TRBJ2-2; the D is unclear. Germline V CDR1 and CDR2: SGHKS, YYEKEE (reference sequence). The CDR3 runs to 14 residues. V lost 0 bases, J lost 6 bases, and 9 bases lay in between. The CDR3 coding sequence is TGTGCCAGCAGCTTGGTCCTCTACGCCGGGGAGCTGTTTTTT. As protein: CASSLVLYAGELFF. Using reference TRBV5-5 and TRBJ2-2 for the parts outside the CDR3, the full variable domain is DAGVTQSPTHLIKTRGQQVTLRCSPISGHKSVSWYQQVLGQGPQFIFQYYEKEERGRGNFPDRFSARQFPNYSSELNVNALLLGDSALYLCASSLVLYAGELFFGEGSRLTVL.

This clonotype was recorded many times. J is TRBJ2-7 and V is TRBV6-2 or TRBV6-3, with D possibly TRBD2 on 7 matching bases. Trimming left V 5 bases short and J 3 bases short, with 17 bases between. Germline loops: CDR1 MNHEY, CDR2 SVGEGT. The CDR3 consists of 15 residues. The CDR3 loop reads CASSGGGAGDYEQYF. The CDR3 DNA reads TGTGCCAGCAGTGGAGGGGGGGCAGGAGACTACGAGCAGTACTTC.

The chain has TRBV12-5 and TRBJ2-5, with 8 nucleotides matching TRBD1. The germline V gene has CDR1 LGHNT and CDR2 FRNRAP. Trimming at V came to 2 bases and at J to 7 bases, leaving 9 bases not matched to a gene. CDR3 length: 15 amino acids. DNA of the CDR3: TGTGCTAGTGGTTTGAGGCAGGGGGCGTTTGGGACCCAGTACTTC. Translated, it gives CASGLRQGAFGTQYF.

This clonotype was detected many times. The chain joins TRBV12-5 to TRBJ1-1; D is possibly TRBD1 (6 bases). The germline V gene has CDR1 LGHNT and CDR2 FRNRAP. Trimming stripped 5 bases from V and 4 bases from J, with 11 bases between. The CDR3 consists of 13 residues. The CDR3 spells CASGLTGITEAFF. CDR3 coding DNA: TGTGCTAGTGGTCTCACAGGGATCACTGAAGCTTTCTTT.

This clonotype was recorded at least ten times. V and J are TRBV7-2 and TRBJ2-5; possibly TRBD1 or TRBD2 for D (5 bases each). Deletions cut 2 bases from V and 7 bases from J, with 14 bases between. There are 14 residues in the CDR3. The germline V gene encodes CDR1 SGHTA and CDR2 FQGNSA. The CDR3 loop reads CASSLRGATGTQYF. CDR3 DNA sequence: TGTGCCAGCAGCTTAAGAGGGGCAACAGGGACCCAGTACTTC.

This clonotype has at least ten counts. The chain combines TRBV28 with TRBJ1-1, with D perhaps matching TRBD1 (5 bases). Trimming took 5 bases from V and 4 from J, leaving 17 bases between them. From germline, CDR1 is MDHEN and CDR2 SYDVKM. The CDR3 consists of 15 residues. The CDR3 region has the DNA TGTGCCAGCAGTCCCCCACAGGAGGTAACCACTGAAGCTTTCTTT. Amino acid sequence: CASSPPQEVTTEAFF. The whole variable domain, filled in from reference TRBV28 and TRBJ1-1, reads DVKVTQSSRYLVKRTGEKVFLECVQDMDHENMFWYRQDPGLGLRLIYFSYDVKMKEKGDIPEGYSVSREKKERFSLILESASTNQTSMYLCASSPPQEVTTEAFFGQGTRLTVV.

Many counts were recorded for this clonotype. The chain links TRBV27 to TRBJ1-2, with D unresolved. V shed 0 bases and J shed 7 bases, with 15 bases lying between them. Germline CDR1 MNHEY, CDR2 SMNVEV (reference sequence). CDR3 length: 15 amino acids. The CDR3, as DNA: TGTGCCAGCAGTTTATCCGGCCCTGCTGTGGTTGGCTACACCTTC. It encodes CASSLSGPAVVGYTF.

This clonotype has a count of ten or more. This chain uses TRBV2 with TRBJ1-5; weak D call: TRBD1 (6 bases). Germline values: CDR1 SNHLY, CDR2 FYNNEI. Trimming left V 6 bases short and J 2 bases short, with 14 bases between. This CDR3 region has 15 residues. The CDR3 spells CASRDAGHGNQPQHF. Here the CDR3 DNA reads TGTGCCAGCAGGGATGCGGGACATGGCAATCAGCCCCAGCATTTT.

This clonotype was observed at least ten times. J is TRBJ1-1 and V is TRBV28; perhaps TRBD1 as D (6 bases). The CDR3 spans 12 residues. V lost 2 bases to trimming and J lost 7 bases, with 8 bases between them. Germline CDR1 and CDR2: MDHEN and SYDVKM. This CDR3 reads CASSLNRDEAFF. DNA for the CDR3: TGTGCCAGCAGTTTAAACAGGGATGAAGCTTTCTTT.

This clonotype was seen many times. The chain recombines TRBV11-2 with TRBJ2-7; TRBD2 matches at 8 bases. V dropped 1 base and J dropped 7; count of bases not matched to a gene: 6. The CDR3 contains 14 residues. Germline CDR1 reads SGHAT; CDR2 reads FQNNGV. The CDR3 loop reads CASSLAGGPMEQYF. The DNA of the CDR3 is TGTGCCAGCAGCTTAGCGGGAGGGCCTATGGAGCAGTACTTC.

The table lists this clonotype with many counts. The chain has TRBV20-1 and TRBJ2-7; 7 bases align to TRBD2. The CDR3 runs to 15 residues. Germline CDR1 reads DFQATT; CDR2 reads SNEGSKA (reference sequence). The trim removed 8 bases at V and 4 bases at J, leaving 17 bases unmatched. The CDR3 sequence: CSFTLPSGGKYEQYF. CDR3 DNA sequence: TGCAGTTTCACCCTCCCTAGCGGAGGAAAGTACGAGCAGTACTTC.

This clonotype has more than one count but fewer than ten. The CDR3 end shows no conserved phenylalanine or tryptophan, and so a read error is likely. V usage is TRBV3-1 and J usage is TRBJ1-2; the D gene is possibly TRBD1 (6 bases). The CDR3 consists of 13 residues. V was cut by 4 bases and J by 4 bases, with 10 bases left in between. Per germline, CDR1 LGHDT and CDR2 YNNKEL (reference sequence). CDR3 residues: CASSPGGGYGYTL. The CDR3 bases are TGTGCCAGCAGCCCTGGAGGGGGCTATGGCTACACCCTC.

Many counts were recorded for this clonotype. The chain employs TRBV29-1 and TRBJ1-1; 9 bases line up with TRBD1. The CDR3 is made up of 14 amino acids. Germline lookup yields CDR1 SQVTM and CDR2 ANQGSEA. The V and J ends lost 5 bases and 7 bases, in that order; junction bases with no gene match: 11. The CDR3 protein is CSVNLSGTGSEAFF. The CDR3 coding sequence is TGCAGCGTTAACCTGTCAGGGACAGGGAGTGAAGCTTTCTTT. The variable domain in full, completed from reference TRBV29-1 and TRBJ1-1, reads SAVISQKPSRDICQRGTSLTIQCQVDSQVTMMFWYRQQPGQSLTLIATANQGSEATYESGFVIDKFPISRPNLTFSTLTVSNMSPEDSSIYLCSVNLSGTGSEAFFGQGTRLTVV.

This clonotype has ten or more counts. The rearrangement joins TRBV29-1 to TRBJ2-2; D uncertain. Germline V gene sequence: CDR1 SQVTM, CDR2 ANQGSEA. The CDR3 loop spans 13 amino acids. V was shortened by 5 bases and J by 3 bases, with 10 bases between the two germline ends. CDR3 amino acids: CSVLPRYTGELFF. The DNA of the CDR3 is TGCAGCGTTCTCCCCCGGTACACCGGGGAGCTGTTTTTT.

This clonotype showed up many times. The genes are TRBV20-1 and TRBJ2-7; D perhaps matches TRBD1 (7 bases). This CDR3 has 15 residues. Germline loops: CDR1 DFQATT, CDR2 SNEGSKA (reference sequence). V shed 6 bases and J shed 3 bases, with 21 bases lying between them. This chain's CDR3 is CSAPGQGGQIYEQYF. The CDR3 DNA reads as TGCAGTGCCCCTGGGCAGGGGGGACAAATCTACGAGCAGTACTTC.

A word on this clonotype: A much larger clone lies a single base off, so this may be a read error. The CDR3 spells CASSHRGLNTGELVF. The CDR3 DNA reads as TGTGCCAGCAGCCACAGGGGGCTAAACACCGGGGAGCTGGTTTTT. This chain uses TRBV3-1 with TRBJ2-2; 8 nucleotides match TRBD1. The CDR3 contains 15 residues. CDR1 is LGHDT and CDR2 is YNNKEL in the germline V gene (reference sequence).

This clonotype has just a few counts. J is TRBJ1-2 and V is TRBV30; unclear D gene. Germline V gives CDR1 GTSNPN, CDR2 SVGIG (reference sequence). Trimming took off 2 bases at V and 4 bases at J, with 11 bases between the two ends. The CDR3 has 13 amino acids. CDR3 sequence: CAWSQQTLYGYTF. DNA for the CDR3: TGTGCCTGGAGTCAACAGACGCTCTATGGCTACACCTTC.

This clonotype was counted many times. A much bigger clone sits one base away, suggesting this may be a read error. The chain couples TRBV15 to TRBJ1-1, with D uncertain. The CDR3 totals 16 residues. Germline V gene data show CDR1 as LNHNV and CDR2 as YYDKDF (reference sequence). The ends were cut back, 0 bases at V and 6 bases at J, with 17 bases in the middle. This CDR3 reads CATSRDRNPPVAEAFF. CDR3 nucleotides: TGTGCCACCAGCAGAGATCGTAATCCGCCCGTGGCTGAAGCTTTCTTT.

CDR3 residues: CSVEDTLNTEAFF. DNA for the CDR3: TGCAGCGTGGAGGACACCCTGAACACTGAAGCTTTCTTT. V gene TRBV29-1 combines with J gene TRBJ1-1; a weak D match, TRBD1 (5 bases). Trimming removed 6 bases from V and 0 bases from J, with 11 bases in between. This CDR3 spans 13 amino acids. Germline CDR1 reads SQVTM; CDR2 reads ANQGSEA.

About this clonotype: One junction end disagrees with the germline gene, perhaps due to a read error. The rearrangement joins TRBV10-2 to TRBJ1-5, with D possibly TRBD1 on 6 matching bases. Germline loops: CDR1 WSHSY, CDR2 SAAADI. The CDR3 is 15 amino acids. The CDR3 reads CASSDRRGLNQPQRF. The CDR3, as DNA: TGCGCCAGCAGTGATCGACGGGGGCTCAATCAGCCCCAGCGTTTT.

In its sample, this clonotype was seen many times. The V call is TRBV6-1, the J call TRBJ2-7; D is undetermined. The V end lost 6 bases, the J end lost 2 bases, and 11 bases lay between the germline ends. The CDR3 runs to 13 residues. Germline V gene lookup returns CDR1 MNHNS and CDR2 SASEGT. This CDR3 reads CASRIAQTYEQYF. CDR3 sequence (DNA): TGTGCCAGCAGGATTGCCCAAACCTACGAGCAGTACTTC.

The sample holds many counts of this clonotype. The rearrangement uses TRBV7-9 and TRBJ2-7, with D uncertain. Germline V CDR1 and CDR2: SEHNR, FQNEAQ (reference sequence). The ends were cut back, 4 bases at V and 6 bases at J, with 16 bases in the middle. This CDR3 is 14 amino acids long. The CDR3 loop reads CASSSRLSPVEQYF. Written as DNA, the CDR3 is TGTGCCAGCAGCTCCCGACTGAGCCCCGTCGAGCAGTACTTC.